This T cell receptor (beta chain) was profiled in a study of CD8 T cells in ankylosing spondylitis (dated 2017 in TCRdb). Regarding the study in general: To find TCR variants linked to disease, the study profiled T cell receptor beta repertoires in ankylosing spondylitis patients and healthy donors. The full study cohort was made up of 25 ankylosing spondylitis patients and over 90 healthy donors. Peripheral blood was sampled, and synovial fluid was additionally collected from ankylosing spondylitis patients. Results and caveats for the whole study, not just this receptor: Significant enrichment of the disease-linked clones was reported in matched synovial fluid samples from ankylosing spondylitis patients. The disease-linked clones showed a CD8+ phenotype and occurred at relatively low frequencies in peripheral blood. Some motif variants were previously reported in synovial fluid and blood of reactive arthritis patients, suggesting common disease-initiation mechanisms. Blood from ankylosing spondylitis patients appeared to be characterized by a TCR beta motif composed of eight highly homologous amino acid variants.

The run used an Illumina HiSeq 2500. TCR beta libraries were prepared by quantitative 5'-RACE with molecular barcodes. Under the source paper's analysis protocol: A new computational method based on a probabilistic model of VDJ rearrangement was used to identify disease-linked TCR variants. The public reads were reprocessed in TCRdb via fastp at Q25 and MiXCR, keeping in-frame beta chains. All rows with the same CDR3 protein become a single entry with the most common DNA and genes. What appears here as the V and J calls and clone size reflects TCRdb's work, not the paper's. Recorded for this sample are 450,000 to 550,000 distinct CDR3 sequences; about 5.7% of them occurred a single time. The leading ten clones occupy around 3.4% of the sample. Many counts were recorded for this clonotype. Its specific antigen is unknown. No base quality values were provided; no much bigger clone lies one nucleotide off.

This TCR came from a male donor with ankylosing spondylitis. Sequencing was performed on blood, either unsorted or a sorted T cell fraction (not recorded which).

The CDR3 protein sequence reads: CASSFGTVLNYGYTF. The DNA sequence is given as TGTGCCAGCAGCTTCGGGACAGTACTAAACTATGGCTACACCTTC. Recombination joined TRBV7-9 with TRBJ1-2, with TRBD1 identical over 7 junction bases. V has 3 bases trimmed and J has 2 bases trimmed; junction bases matching no gene number 6. The CDR3, from cysteine to phenylalanine, totals 15 residues. Of all the DNA, just the CDR3 is kept, 45 bases in frame from base 1. From the germline V gene (reference sequence), CDR1 is SEHNR and CDR2 is FQNEAQ.